Listed below are T cell receptor beta chains from one sample, sequenced in a study of blood T cell repertoires in COVID-19. Clones were sequenced by immunoSEQ multiplex PCR, and TCRdb holds only the in-frame ones, with some missing. The repertoire has around 500,000 clones, approximately 85% of them found once; the top ten carry approximately 3.4%. Source material: peripheral blood. The receptors come from a human donor in a cohort sampled during active COVID-19. CDR3s include the opening cysteine and the closing phenylalanine or tryptophan. The D gene is left open where the match is weak. Clone sizes are given selectively: once, few, many, or a class where the clone is expanded.

>TRBV6-2/TRBV6-3|TRBJ2-2|TRBD2|.
TGTGCCAGCAGTAAGACTAGCGCGATAAACACCGGGGAGCTGTTTTTT
CASSKTSAINTGELFF
>TRBV19|TRBJ2-3|.|.
TGTGCCAGCAGAAGGGGGGGAGATGGCACAGATACGCAGTATTTT
CASRRGGDGTDTQYF
>TRBV6-6|TRBJ2-3|.|once
TGTGCCAGCACCCACGCCCTACACGGGGATACGCAGTATTTT
CASTHALHGDTQYF
>TRBV18|TRBJ1-5|TRBD1|.
TGTGCCAGCTCAGCAGGGGGACACCAGCATTTT
CASSAGGHQHF
>TRBV11-2|TRBJ1-2|.|.
TGTGCCAGCAGCTCCATTCGACACCAATCAGCTAACTATGGCTACACCTTC
CASSSIRHQSANYGYTF
>TRBV2|TRBJ2-2|.|few
TGTGCCAGCAGTGAATGGCAGGGAAACACCGGGGAGCTGTTTTTT
CASSEWQGNTGELFF
>TRBV7-3|TRBJ1-2|TRBD1|.
TGTGCCAGCAGCTTACGGGACAGGGTTTATGGCTACACCTTC
CASSLRDRVYGYTF
>TRBV30|TRBJ1-2|TRBD1|.
TGTGCCTGGAGTGTAACCGGGACAGGGGTATATGGCTACACCTTC
CAWSVTGTGVYGYTF
>TRBV10-3|TRBJ2-3|.|.
TGTGCCATCGCGGAAAAACAGGCCACAGATACGCAGTATTTT
CAIAEKQATDTQYF
>TRBV6-1|TRBJ1-1|TRBD1|.
TGTGCCAGCAGTGAAGCCGGGACAGGGCGGACTGAAGCTTTCTTT
CASSEAGTGRTEAFF
>TRBV7-2|TRBJ2-3|TRBD2|.
TGTGCCAGCAGCTTCGCTAGCGGGAAGGCGACAGATACGCAGTATTTT
CASSFASGKATDTQYF
>TRBV5-1|TRBJ1-5|TRBD1|.
TGCGCCAGCAGCTTGGGGACAGGTAATCAGCCCCAGCATTTT
CASSLGTGNQPQHF
>TRBV3-1/TRBV3-2|TRBJ1-1|TRBD1|.
TGTGCCAGCAGCCCCCGACAGGGAATCCCTGAAGCTTTCTTT
CASSPRQGIPEAFF
>TRBV6-2/TRBV6-3|TRBJ2-5|.|.
TGTGCCAGCAGTTGGGCGGGCGACGAGACCCAGTACTTC
CASSWAGDETQYF
>TRBV5-1|TRBJ2-2|.|.
TGCGCCAGCAGCTCGCGACTAGCCGGGGAGCTGTTTTTT
CASSSRLAGELFF
>TRBV6-6|TRBJ1-4|TRBD1|once
TGTGCCAGCAGTTACGTCGCAGGGGGTGAAAAACTGTTTTTT
CASSYVAGGEKLFF
>TRBV7-3|TRBJ2-2|.|.
TGTGCCAGCAGCTTAACATCCGGCGGGACGAACACCGGGGAGCTGTTTTTT
CASSLTSGGTNTGELFF
>TRBV7-9|TRBJ2-1|TRBD2|.
TGTGCCAGCAGCTTTAATAGCGGGAGTGGTGAGCAGTTCTTC
CASSFNSGSGEQFF
>TRBV9|TRBJ2-7|.|.
TGTGCCAGCAGCCCTACTGTACAGGGAAAAGGGTACGAGCAGTACTTC
CASSPTVQGKGYEQYF
>TRBV28|TRBJ1-6|.|few
TGTGCCAGCAGCCCCCCCGGGAACCATTCACCCCTCCACTTT
CASSPPGNHSPLHF
>TRBV3-1/TRBV3-2|TRBJ2-3|.|.
TGTGCCAGCAGCCAAGGAGGCACAGATACGCAGTATTTT
CASSQGGTDTQYF
>TRBV28|TRBJ2-2|.|.
TGTGCCAGCAGCTTGGGTTGGGGGCGTCGAAACACCGGGGAGCTGTTTTTT
CASSLGWGRRNTGELFF
>TRBV6-1|TRBJ1-2|TRBD1|.
TGTGCCAGCAGTGGGGCCGACAGGGCTCGATTATGGTATGGCTACACCTTC
CASSGADRARLWYGYTF
>TRBV7-3|TRBJ2-1|TRBD2|.
TGTGCCAGCAGCTCGGTATTAGCGGGACCATACAATGAGCAGTTCTTC
CASSSVLAGPYNEQFF
>TRBV5-4|TRBJ2-1|TRBD2|.
TGTGCCAGCAGCTTTCCGGGACTAGCGGGAAACAGGGAGCAGTTCTTC
CASSFPGLAGNREQFF
>TRBV30|TRBJ2-7|TRBD2|.
TGTGCCTTCACATCCGGGACTAGTCAGTACGAGCAGTACTTC
CAFTSGTSQYEQYF
>TRBV7-9|TRBJ2-3|TRBD2|.
TGTGCCAGCAGCCGATCCTTAGCGGGAATAACGTTCGGTTTAGATACGCAGTATTTT
CASSRSLAGITFGLDTQYF
>TRBV19|TRBJ1-2|.|once
TGTGCCAGTAGTACCCTACAGGAATTATATGGCTACACCTTC
CASSTLQELYGYTF
>TRBV21-1|TRBJ1-5|.|.
TGTGCCAGCAGCTTTCCAGGGGACCGGGACAGTCCTTATAGCAATCAGCCCCAGCATTTT
CASSFPGDRDSPYSNQPQHF
>TRBV30|TRBJ1-6|.|few
TGTGCCTGGAGTGTAAGGGGCGCTGGCCGACTGGCACCCCTCCACTTT
CAWSVRGAGRLAPLHF
>TRBV11-2|TRBJ2-1|.|.
TGTGCCAGCAGCTTAGACCCCCAAATCAATGAGCAGTTCTTC
CASSLDPQINEQFF
>TRBV7-9|TRBJ1-3|.|.
TGTGCCAGCAGCTTGTCGTTAATGGGAAACACCATATATTTT
CASSLSLMGNTIYF
>TRBV3-1/TRBV3-2|TRBJ1-4|.|.
TGTGCCAGCAGCCCAGGTGCAACTAATGAAAAACTGTTTTTT
CASSPGATNEKLFF
>TRBV11-2|TRBJ2-7|TRBD2|.
TGTGCCAGCAGCTTGGGACTAGCGGGAGTATCCGAGCAGTACTTC
CASSLGLAGVSEQYF
>TRBV5-1|TRBJ1-1|.|.
TGCGCCAGCAGCGCACAGAACACTGAAGCTTTCTTT
CASSAQNTEAFF
>TRBV28|TRBJ1-3|TRBD1|.
TGTGCCAGCAGTTTAAGGGGGCCGGCCCTAACCATATATTTT
CASSLRGPALTIYF
>TRBV13|TRBJ2-3|TRBD1|.
TGTGCCAGCAGCTTTGGGACAGCCACAGATACGCAGTATTTT
CASSFGTATDTQYF
>TRBV20-1|TRBJ2-3|TRBD2|few
TGCAGTGCTAGTAGGGTGAGCGGGAGGGATCAAGATACGCAGTATTTT
CSASRVSGRDQDTQYF
>TRBV28|TRBJ2-3|TRBD2|.
TGTGCCAGCAGTTTGGCGGGAGGGAATTTAGATACGCAGTATTTT
CASSLAGGNLDTQYF
>TRBV28|TRBJ2-7|TRBD1|.
TGTGCCAGCAGTTTAGAACCGGGACAGGGAATTCCGCAGTACTTC
CASSLEPGQGIPQYF
>TRBV5-8|TRBJ2-7|TRBD2|.
TGTGCCAGCAGCTTGGCGGGAGGGCACTCCGAGCAGTACTTC
CASSLAGGHSEQYF
>TRBV7-9|TRBJ2-5|.|few
TGTGCCAGCAGCTTAGCCCCCCGGGGGATGAAGGGAGAGACCCAGTACTTC
CASSLAPRGMKGETQYF
>TRBV7-2|TRBJ2-7|.|.
TGTGCCAGCAGCTTAAGGGGGGGCTCCTACGAGCAGTACTTC
CASSLRGGSYEQYF
>TRBV5-4|TRBJ2-3|.|.
TGTGCCAGCAGCTTGGCCCGGGGAGATACGCAGTATTTT
CASSLARGDTQYF
>TRBV21-1|TRBJ1-2|.|.
TGTGCCAGTGTACAGCCCTATGGCTACACCTTC
CASVQPYGYTF
>TRBV29-1|TRBJ2-5|TRBD1|.
TGCAGCGTGCGAGTTACAGGGGCCCCGGAGACCCAGTACTTC
CSVRVTGAPETQYF